These T cell receptor beta chains were read from a single sample in a study of T cell responses to AZD1222 COVID-19 vaccine. Sequencing used immunoSEQ multiplex PCR; TCRdb keeps in-frame clones, though not all of them. The table lists around 80,000 clones, about 90% of them singletons, with 1.3% in the top ten. The sequencing here drew on peripheral blood, taken 28 days after the second AZD1222 dose. These TCRs come from an adult who received the AZD1222 COVID-19 vaccine. Each CDR3 is given without its conserved first and last residue. D genes are given only for firm matches.

j_call,d_call,v_call,cdr3_aa
TRBJ1-1,TRBD1,TRBV7-3,ASSPGQGSTEAF
TRBJ1-1,NA,TRBV5-5,ASSLVNFMNTEAS
TRBJ2-1,NA,TRBV6-2/TRBV6-3,ASSYSDWNNEQF
TRBJ1-2,NA,TRBV27,ASSSRGGGTSMRYGYT
TRBJ1-2,NA,TRBV18,ASSPSQGHYGYT
TRBJ2-2,TRBD2,TRBV9,ASSPSGRVSGELF
TRBJ2-5,TRBD2,TRBV7-3,ASSSQGLAGQETQY
TRBJ2-3,NA,TRBV9,ASSVSVDTQY
TRBJ2-3,NA,TRBV21-1,ASSKARGTDTQY
TRBJ2-1,TRBD1,TRBV7-3,ASSSQTGGIGEQF
TRBJ1-4,TRBD1,TRBV4-2,ASSRKRPGQGAREGEKLF
TRBJ1-3,NA,TRBV12-5,ASAPSGNTIY
TRBJ2-5,TRBD1,TRBV18,ASSHDRGLQETQY